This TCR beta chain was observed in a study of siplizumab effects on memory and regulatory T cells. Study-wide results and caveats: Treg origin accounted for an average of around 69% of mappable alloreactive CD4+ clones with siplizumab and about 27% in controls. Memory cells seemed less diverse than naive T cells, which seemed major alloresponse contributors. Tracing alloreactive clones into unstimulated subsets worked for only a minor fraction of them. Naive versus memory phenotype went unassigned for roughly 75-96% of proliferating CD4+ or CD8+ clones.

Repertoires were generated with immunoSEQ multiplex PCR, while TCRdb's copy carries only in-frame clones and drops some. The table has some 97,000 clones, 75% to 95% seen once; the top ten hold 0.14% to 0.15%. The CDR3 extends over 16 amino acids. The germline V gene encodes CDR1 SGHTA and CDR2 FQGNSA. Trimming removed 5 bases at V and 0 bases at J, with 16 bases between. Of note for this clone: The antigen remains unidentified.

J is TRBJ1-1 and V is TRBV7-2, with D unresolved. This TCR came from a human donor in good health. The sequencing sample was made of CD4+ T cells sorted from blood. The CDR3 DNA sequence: TGTGCCAGCAGCCAAGCGTTGGGGTTTATGAACACTGAAGCTTTCTTT. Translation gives CASSQALGFMNTEAFF.